This TCR beta chain was sequenced in a study of T cells in Graves' hyperthyroidism and ophthalmopathy. Study-wide background: Specimen type is peripheral blood, collected at initial diagnosis prior to any treatment.

The CDR3 runs 13 residues. V gave up 3 bases and J gave up 6 bases, with 11 bases separating them. Germline V gives CDR1 LNHDA, CDR2 SQIVND (reference sequence). RNA transcripts gave rise to amplified TCR beta CDR3 regions. RT-PCR in the first round (using the HTBI primer set) targeted the TCR CDR3. TCRdb re-analysed the multiplex PCR reads in MiXCR, keeping a single row per CDR3 protein. The repertoire holds some 200,000 distinct CDR3 sequences, with roughly 17% as singletons. Patients were excluded because of uncontrolled infection, other autoimmune disease, pregnancy or lactation. The receptor comes from a man over 45 with Graves' hyperthyroidism. The rearrangement joins TRBV19 to TRBJ1-2, with D perhaps TRBD1 (5 bases). Sequencing was carried out using blood. In nucleotides, the CDR3 is TGTGCCAGTAGTATCTCAGGGATTGATGGCTACACCTTC. It codes for CASSISGIDGYTF.